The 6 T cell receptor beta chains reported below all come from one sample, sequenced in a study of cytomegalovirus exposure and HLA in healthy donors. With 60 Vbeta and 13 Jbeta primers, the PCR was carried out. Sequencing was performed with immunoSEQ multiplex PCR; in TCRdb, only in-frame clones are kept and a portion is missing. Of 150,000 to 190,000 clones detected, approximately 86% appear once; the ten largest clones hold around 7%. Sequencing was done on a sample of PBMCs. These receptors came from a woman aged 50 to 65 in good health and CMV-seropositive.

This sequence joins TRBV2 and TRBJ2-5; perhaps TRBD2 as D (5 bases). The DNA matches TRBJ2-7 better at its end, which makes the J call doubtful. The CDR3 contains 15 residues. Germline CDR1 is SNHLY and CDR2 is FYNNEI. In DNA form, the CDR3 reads TGTGCCAGCAGTGATGGTAGCGCGGTCTCCTACGAGCAGTACTTC. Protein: CASSDGSAVSYEQYF.

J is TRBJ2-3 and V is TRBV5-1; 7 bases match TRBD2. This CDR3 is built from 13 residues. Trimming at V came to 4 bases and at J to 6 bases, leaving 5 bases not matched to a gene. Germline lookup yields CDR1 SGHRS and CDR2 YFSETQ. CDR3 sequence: CASSGLAADTQYF. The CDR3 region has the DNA TGCGCCAGCAGCGGCCTAGCGGCCGATACGCAGTATTTT.

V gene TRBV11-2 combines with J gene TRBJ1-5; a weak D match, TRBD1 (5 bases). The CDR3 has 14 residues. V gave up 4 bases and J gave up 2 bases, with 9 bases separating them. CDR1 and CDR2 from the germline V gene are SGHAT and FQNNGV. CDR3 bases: TGTGCCAGCAGCTCTACAGGAGGCAATCAGCCCCAGCATTTT. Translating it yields CASSSTGGNQPQHF.

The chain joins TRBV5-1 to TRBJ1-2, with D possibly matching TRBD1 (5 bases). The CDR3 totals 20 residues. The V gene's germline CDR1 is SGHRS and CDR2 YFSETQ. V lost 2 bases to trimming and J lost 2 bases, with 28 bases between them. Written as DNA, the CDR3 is TGCGCCAGCAGCTTTTTGCGGCGGGGGAGTGGGGATCTTGAGAACTATGGCTACACCTTC. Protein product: CASSFLRRGSGDLENYGYTF.

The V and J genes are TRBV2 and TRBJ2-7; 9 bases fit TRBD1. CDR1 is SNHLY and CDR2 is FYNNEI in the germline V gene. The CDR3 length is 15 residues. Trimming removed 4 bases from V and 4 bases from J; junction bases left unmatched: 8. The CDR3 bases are TGTGCCAGCAGTGGGGGACAGGGTGAGGGGTACGAGCAGTACTTC. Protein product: CASSGGQGEGYEQYF.

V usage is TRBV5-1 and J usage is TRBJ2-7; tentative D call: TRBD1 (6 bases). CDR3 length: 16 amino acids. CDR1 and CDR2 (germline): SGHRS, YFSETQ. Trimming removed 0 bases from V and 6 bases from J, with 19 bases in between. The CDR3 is CASSLGIGGGAGEQYF. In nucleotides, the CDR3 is TGCGCCAGCAGCTTGGGAATCGGTGGGGGCGCGGGCGAGCAGTACTTC.